This T cell receptor beta chain was recovered during a study of read filtering for tumor transcriptome and immune sequencing. The overall study: By R-ISS, stages I, II and III held 8, 16 and 7 patients. Per sample, TCR-region reads ranged about 3.5 to 11 million by IR-seq, about 85 to 1,400 by RNA-seq. DNase treatment preceded whole-transcriptome library preparation.

In regard to this clonotype: Its antigen is not known.

Germline lookup yields CDR1 SGHRS and CDR2 YFSETQ. The CDR3 is made up of 16 amino acids. V was clipped by 0 bases and J by 5 bases; unmatched bases: 10. Study-wide results and limits: The sorted CD138-negative fraction was a mixed bone marrow immune population, not purified T cells.

From approximately 430 ng of RNA, a library with molecular barcoded alpha/delta and beta/gamma adaptors was made. TCRdb redid the calling of the reads with MiXCR, one entry per CDR3 protein. The sample comprises 30,000 to 35,000 distinct CDR3 sequences, less than 20% of which are singletons, and 16% rests with the top ten. This TCR was sampled from a donor aged 40 or older with multiple myeloma. The rearrangement uses TRBV5-1 and TRBJ2-5; 7 nucleotides match TRBD2. Sequencing input: a population of CD138-negative cells sorted from bone marrow. DNA of the CDR3: TGCGCCAGCAGCTTGGCCAGGCGGGGGTTGGGTGAGACCCAGTACTTC. As protein: CASSLARRGLGETQYF.